Listed here are 13 T cell receptor beta chains from one sample, sequenced in a study of T cell changes during pregnancy in multiple sclerosis. Libraries were prepared by immunoSEQ multiplex PCR; TCRdb keeps only in-frame clonotypes and omits some of them. The sample yields some 70,000 clones, roughly 90% seen once. Sequences were derived from peripheral blood, sampled after pregnancy. These TCRs come from a female donor in good health, enrolled as a control in a pregnancy study.

The V and J genes are TRBV4-3 and TRBJ2-1; D ambiguous. From germline, CDR1 is LGHNA and CDR2 YSLEER. The CDR3 extends over 15 amino acids. Trimming removed 0 bases from V and 7 bases from J, with 13 bases in between. CDR3 region: CASSQELFVENEQFF. CDR3 in DNA: TGCGCCAGCAGCCAAGAGCTATTCGTAGAAAATGAGCAGTTCTTC.

The chain combines TRBV27 with TRBJ1-4; 12 bases are a match to TRBD1. This CDR3 is 17 amino acids long. Trimming removed 6 bases from V and 7 bases from J; junction bases left unmatched: 12. Per the germline V gene, CDR1 is MNHEY and CDR2 is SMNVEV (reference sequence). CDR3 nucleotides: TGTGCCAGCAGCCCACAGGGACAGGGGGCGTTCGGTGAAAAACTGTTTTTT. Its translation: CASSPQGQGAFGEKLFF.

The rearrangement links TRBV5-1 to TRBJ2-3, with a weak D call TRBD1 (5 bases). The CDR3 length is 12 residues. From germline, CDR1 is SGHRS and CDR2 YFSETQ. With 7 bases removed from V and 6 bases from J, the gap between germline ends came to 12 bases. CDR3 nucleotide sequence: TGCGCCAGCGGCAGGGAAGGGGATACGCAGTATTTT. Amino acids: CASGREGDTQYF. Supplemented by reference TRBV5-1 and TRBJ2-3, the full variable domain reads KAGVTQTPRYLIKTRGQQVTLSCSPISGHRSVSWYQQTPGQGLQFLFEYFSETQRNKGNFPGRFSGRQFSNSRSEMNVSTLELGDSALYLCASGREGDTQYFGPGTRLTVL.

V is TRBV10-2 and J is TRBJ2-7, with 10 bases matching TRBD1. The junction had 9 bases not matched to a gene; V was cut back by 2 bases and J by 2 bases. The CDR3 totals 17 residues. Germline lookup yields CDR1 WSHSY and CDR2 SAAADI. CDR3 DNA: TGCGCCAGCAGTGAGCCTGGTGGGGGACAGGGGACCTACGAGCAGTACTTC. Translation: CASSEPGGGQGTYEQYF.

The V gene is TRBV4-1, the J gene TRBJ2-5; 11 bases map to TRBD1. V lost 4 bases and J lost 4; bases outside the gene matches: 5. This CDR3 has 15 residues. Germline V CDR1 and CDR2: MGHRA, YSYEKL. CDR3 in DNA: TGCGCCAGCAGCCTCGCCGGGACAGGGGGAGAGACCCAGTACTTC. This sequence encodes CASSLAGTGGETQYF.

This clone is a singleton in its sample. This chain links TRBV5-1 with TRBJ1-4; 11 bases are a match to TRBD1. Germline V CDR1 and CDR2: SGHRS, YFSETQ. The ends lost 3 bases at V and 8 bases at J; junction bases unmatched: 15. The CDR3 is 18 residues long. In nucleotides, the CDR3 is TGCGCCAGCAGCTCCGGACAGGGGGCAGGAAACCTACGGGAAAAACTGTTTTTT. Amino acid sequence: CASSSGQGAGNLREKLFF. The entire variable domain, with the rest obtained from reference TRBV5-1 and TRBJ1-4, is as follows: KAGVTQTPRYLIKTRGQQVTLSCSPISGHRSVSWYQQTPGQGLQFLFEYFSETQRNKGNFPGRFSGRQFSNSRSEMNVSTLELGDSALYLCASSSGQGAGNLREKLFFGSGTQLSVL.

The CDR3 protein is CASSQSGWSAEAFF. The CDR3 DNA reads TGCGCCAGCAGCCAATCCGGGTGGTCGGCTGAAGCTTTCTTT. V usage is TRBV4-3 and J usage is TRBJ1-1; no reliable D call. The CDR3 covers 14 residues. Per germline, CDR1 LGHNA and CDR2 YSLEER. The ends were cut back, 2 bases at V and 6 bases at J, with 13 bases in the middle.

A word on this clone: The junction and the germline gene differ at one end; a read error may be behind it. The CDR3 coding sequence is TGTGCCAGCAGTGACACTCGACAGGGGGAAGAAACCCAGTACTTC. Amino acid sequence: CASSDTRQGEETQYF. The chain carries TRBV25-1 and TRBJ2-5; 9 bases map to TRBD1. The CDR3 sequence is 15 residues long. In germline, CDR1 is MGHDK, CDR2 SYGVNS.

The J gene is TRBJ2-3, the V gene TRBV18; D remains unclear. From germline, CDR1 is KGHSH and CDR2 LQKENI. Trimming shortened V by 4 bases and J by 0 bases, and 5 bases separated the two germline ends. The CDR3 runs to 13 residues. CDR3 sequence reads: CASSQTSTDTQYF. The CDR3 region has the DNA TGTGCCAGCTCACAAACTAGCACAGATACGCAGTATTTT.

The chain uses TRBV6-6 and TRBJ1-2, with D unclear. From germline, CDR1 is MNHNY and CDR2 SVGAGI (reference sequence). Trimming pared 5 bases from V and 2 bases from J, leaving 9 bases between. CDR3 length: 13 amino acids. CDR3 DNA: TGTGCCAGCAGTAATAGTCAAAACTATGGCTACACCTTC. It is translated as CASSNSQNYGYTF.

V gene TRBV4-3 combines with J gene TRBJ2-1, with 14 bases identical to TRBD2. CDR1 is LGHNA, CDR2 YSLEER, per germline. This CDR3 has 16 residues. V gave up 1 base and J gave up 6 bases; unmatched junction bases: 2. CDR3 coding DNA: TGCGCCAGCAGCCAAGGGACTAGCGGGGGGATCAATGAGCAGTTCTTC. Its protein is CASSQGTSGGINEQFF.

The chain recombines TRBV9 with TRBJ2-2, with D maybe TRBD2 (6 bases). V lost 0 bases and J 7 bases, leaving 7 bases between the germline ends. Looked up from germline, CDR1 is SGDLS and CDR2 is YYNGEE. CDR3 length: 13 residues. CDR3 protein: CASSVVGGGELFF. The CDR3, as DNA: TGTGCCAGCAGCGTAGTGGGGGGCGGGGAGCTGTTTTTT.

This chain links TRBV19 with TRBJ1-2, with TRBD1 matching 11 bases. Germline values: CDR1 LNHDA, CDR2 SQIVND (reference sequence). J was trimmed by 1 base and V by 6 bases; bases with no gene match: 10. The CDR3 consists of 17 residues. Written as DNA, the CDR3 is TGTGCCAGTAGCTGGGACAGGGGGAGGTATAGTAACTATGGCTACACCTTC. Residues: CASSWDRGRYSNYGYTF.